One T cell receptor (beta chain) is described in this entry. Its antigen is as yet unknown. Trimming removed 5 bases at V and 2 bases at J, with 4 bases between. CDR3 length: 13 residues. Sequencing of the DNA from cultured CD4+ T cells was carried out with the Oncomine TCR Beta short-read assay. TCRdb fed the PCR reads into MiXCR, producing one record per CDR3 protein. The sample gives about 14,000 distinct CDR3 sequences, about 21% of which show up once; roughly 15% is in the top ten. The data were taken from a study of vaccination and CD4 T cells after COVID-19. On the study more broadly: Six males and four females constituted the convalescent cohort, two of whom were Hispanic.

Overall study results and limits: With convalescent patients, a median about 87% of reactive clones emerged solely after vaccination.

Treatment here: roughly 11-day PBMC culture with coronavirus spike peptide pools or control peptides (ViraFEST assay). Each well held 2 million to 2.5 million PBMCs in IL-2 (about 9.5 IU/ml) medium with 10 ug/ml peptide pools. The sample taken for sequencing was cultured CD4+ T cells from blood. The receptor was isolated from a human donor with COVID-19. This sequence joins TRBV12-3 or TRBV12-4 and TRBJ2-6, with D unresolved. The CDR3 DNA sequence: TGTGCCAGCAGTCCAACTGGGGCCAACGTCCTGACTTTC. It is translated as CASSPTGANVLTF.